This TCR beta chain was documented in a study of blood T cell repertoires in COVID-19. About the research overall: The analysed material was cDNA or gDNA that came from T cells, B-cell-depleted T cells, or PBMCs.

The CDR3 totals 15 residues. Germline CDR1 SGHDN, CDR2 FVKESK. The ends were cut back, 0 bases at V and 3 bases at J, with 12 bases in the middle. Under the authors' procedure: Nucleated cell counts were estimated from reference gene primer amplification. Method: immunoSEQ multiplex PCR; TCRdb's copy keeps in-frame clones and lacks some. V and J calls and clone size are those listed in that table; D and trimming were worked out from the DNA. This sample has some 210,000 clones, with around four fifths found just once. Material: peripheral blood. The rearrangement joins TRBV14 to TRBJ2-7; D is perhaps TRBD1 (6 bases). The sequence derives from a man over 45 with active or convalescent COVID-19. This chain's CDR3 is CASSQERVQGYEQYF. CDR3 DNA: TGTGCCAGCAGCCAAGAGAGGGTACAGGGCTACGAGCAGTACTTC.